One sample yielded the 12 T cell receptor beta chains listed below, sequenced in a study of CXCR3-negative and CXCR3-positive naive CD8 T cells. Overall study findings and caveats: Naive cells with CXCR3 showed TRB CDR3s that were more hydrophobic than those in CXCR3-negative naive cells.

The method, 5' RACE with UMI labels, was used to prepare the TRB cDNA libraries. TCRdb reprocessed the 5' RACE reads, with one entry per CDR3 protein and no DNA. The sample is made up of about 6,800 distinct CDR3 sequences, and the top ten hold about 1.3% of it. For these receptors, no antigen is known. Source material: naive CXCR3+ CD8+ T cells from blood. Regarding subset: CD45RO-CCR7+CD27+CD95- naive CD8+ T cells expressing CXCR3 (TNR3+). These receptors were obtained from a human donor in good health. Some clones in this sample may be carry-over from other donors' samples.

According to its frequency, this clonotype is medium-sized. The chain recombines TRBV5-1 with TRBJ2-7; no DNA is available, so the TRBD2 call from TCRdb remains unchecked. Germline V lookup: CDR1 SGHRS, CDR2 YFSETQ. CDR3 length: 15 amino acids. CDR3 residues: CASSSGTSGAYEQYF.

This clonotype is classed as large by frequency. This rearrangement joins TRBV25-1 to TRBJ1-1; TCRdb selects TRBD1, and the lack of DNA leaves this call unchecked. Germline lookup yields CDR1 MGHDK and CDR2 SYGVNS. The CDR3 spans 15 residues. The CDR3 loop reads CASSPGTGGYTEAFF.

The gene calls are TRBV27 and TRBJ2-3. This CDR3 spans 13 amino acids. CDR1 and CDR2 (germline): MNHEY, SMNVEV (reference sequence). The CDR3 spells CASSRTSTDTQYF.

Its frequency marks this clonotype as medium-sized. The rearrangement joins TRBV7-9 to TRBJ2-7; TCRdb returns TRBD1, unconfirmable since there is no DNA. Germline V gene lookup returns CDR1 SEHNR and CDR2 FQNEAQ (reference sequence). This CDR3 comprises 14 residues. CDR3: CASSSPDRNPEQYF.

This rearrangement joins TRBV11-2 to TRBJ2-1; TCRdb names TRBD2, which stays unverified in the absence of DNA. The CDR3 is 16 amino acids. Germline V gene data show CDR1 as SGHAT and CDR2 as FQNNGV. CDR3 region: CASSLDPSGLEDEQFF. Full variable domain (rest looked up from reference TRBV11-2 and TRBJ2-1): EAGVAQSPRYKIIEKRQSVAFWCNPISGHATLYWYQQILGQGPKLLIQFQNNGVVDDSQLPKDRFSAERLKGVDSTLKIQPAKLEDSAVYLCASSLDPSGLEDEQFFGPGTRLTVL.

By frequency, this clonotype registers medium-sized. The rearrangement links TRBV29-1 to TRBJ2-4; the TRBD1 assignment by TCRdb is unverifiable without DNA. This CDR3 contains 13 residues. Germline V gene lookup returns CDR1 SQVTM and CDR2 ANQGSEA. The CDR3 reads CSVAAQGGIIQYF. The whole variable domain, filled in from reference TRBV29-1 and TRBJ2-4, reads SAVISQKPSRDICQRGTSLTIQCQVDSQVTMMFWYRQQPGQSLTLIATANQGSEATYESGFVIDKFPISRPNLTFSTLTVSNMSPEDSSIYLCSVAAQGGIIQYFGAGTRLSVL.

This clonotype registers medium-sized (0.01 to 0.1%) by frequency. V and J are TRBV15 and TRBJ2-3. In germline, CDR1 is LNHNV, CDR2 YYDKDF (reference sequence). The CDR3 has 12 residues. The CDR3 is CATSFWTDTQYF.

Considering frequency, this clonotype is medium-sized. The gene calls are TRBV10-3 and TRBJ1-6. Germline CDR1 is ENHRY and CDR2 is SYGVKD. The CDR3 is 16 residues long. The CDR3 here is CAISESVDTYNSPLHF.

According to its frequency, this clonotype is medium-sized. V usage is TRBV5-1 and J usage is TRBJ2-7; TCRdb's D call, TRBD1, is unchecked because there is no DNA. Germline CDR1 and CDR2: SGHRS and YFSETQ. The CDR3 has 15 amino acids. This CDR3 reads CASSDGTGPPYEQYF.

Considering frequency, this clonotype is medium-sized. The chain employs TRBV5-6 and TRBJ2-2; TCRdb names TRBD2, which stays unverified in the absence of DNA. The germline CDR1 and CDR2 sequences are SGHDT and YYEEEE. The CDR3 totals 17 residues. The CDR3 sequence: CASSLGLAGATGELFFF. Complete variable domain (other parts from reference TRBV5-6 and TRBJ2-2): DAGVTQSPTHLIKTRGQQVTLRCSPKSGHDTVSWYQQALGQGPQFIFQYYEEEERQRGNFPDRFSGHQFPNYSSELNVNALLLGDSALYLCASSLGLAGATGELFFFGEGSRLTVL.

The chain has TRBV27 and TRBJ2-1; absent DNA, TCRdb's TRBD1 call cannot be checked. The CDR3 is 12 amino acids. CDR1 is MNHEY, CDR2 SMNVEV, per germline (reference sequence). The CDR3 reads CAIGQNLNEQFF.

V is TRBV6-5 and J is TRBJ2-3; the TCRdb D gene call, TRBD2, has no DNA to confirm it. CDR3 size: 15 residues. Germline CDR1 MNHEY, CDR2 SVGAGI. CDR3 residues: CASSYLAGAGDTQYF.